These 30 T cell receptor beta chains were all obtained from the same sample, sequenced in a study of blood T cell repertoires in COVID-19. This table comes from immunoSEQ multiplex PCR, and its TCRdb copy is limited to in-frame clones, with some not included. The sample holds over 65,000 clones, roughly 80% seen once. The sequencing input was peripheral blood. The receptor set was obtained from a man older than 75 with active or convalescent COVID-19.

The gene calls are TRBV28 and TRBJ2-6; the D is unclear. The CDR3 covers 14 residues. Germline V gives CDR1 MDHEN, CDR2 SYDVKM. With 5 bases removed from V and 0 bases from J, the gap between germline ends came to 5 bases. The CDR3 region has the DNA TGTGCCAGCAGTAAGAGCTCTGGGGCCAACGTCCTGACTTTC. Translation: CASSKSSGANVLTF.

The V gene is TRBV5-6, the J gene TRBJ1-4; D remains unclear. The V gene's germline CDR1 is SGHDT and CDR2 YYEEEE. The germline V and J ends were trimmed by 4 bases and 8 bases, with 18 bases remaining between them. This CDR3 contains 15 residues. The DNA of the CDR3 is TGTGCCAGCAGCCCGGGAGCAGCGACGGGGGAAAAACTGTTTTTT. Translating gives CASSPGAATGEKLFF.

The V call is TRBV2, the J call TRBJ1-1, with D maybe TRBD1 (5 bases). In germline, CDR1 is SNHLY, CDR2 FYNNEI. This CDR3 is built from 14 residues. The V and J ends lost 5 bases and 5 bases respectively, with 15 bases between them. Written as DNA, the CDR3 is TGTGCCAGCAGTACGTCACAGGCGGGGACTGAAGCTTTCTTT. Its translation: CASSTSQAGTEAFF.

This chain uses TRBV30 with TRBJ1-1; D uncertain. Per germline, CDR1 GTSNPN and CDR2 SVGIG (reference sequence). CDR3 length: 16 residues. With 3 bases removed from V and 6 bases from J, the gap between germline ends came to 23 bases. DNA for the CDR3: TGTGCCTGGAGAGGAGGGTCAGCCTCAGGAGATGCTGAAGCTTTCTTT. This gives the protein CAWRGGSASGDAEAFF.

The gene calls are TRBV30 and TRBJ1-2, with 7 bases fitting TRBD1. Per the germline V gene, CDR1 is GTSNPN and CDR2 is SVGIG (reference sequence). The CDR3 loop spans 17 amino acids. V lost 0 bases and J lost 8; bases outside the gene matches: 18. The CDR3 reads CAWSVQELTGQAGGYTF. DNA of the CDR3: TGTGCCTGGAGTGTACAGGAACTCACCGGACAGGCGGGGGGCTACACCTTC.

The J gene is TRBJ2-1, the V gene TRBV7-2, with TRBD2 matching over 9 bases. The CDR3 sequence is 15 residues long. Trimming removed 3 bases from V and 2 bases from J; junction bases left unmatched: 2. Germline CDR1 and CDR2: SGHTA and FQGNSA. The CDR3 region is CASSFSGGPYNEQFF. The CDR3 bases are TGTGCCAGCAGCTTTAGCGGGGGCCCCTACAATGAGCAGTTCTTC.

The chain carries TRBV4-1 and TRBJ2-1; 9 bases map to TRBD2. This CDR3 contains 17 residues. Germline trimming cut 0 bases from V and 1 base from J; bases unmatched to any gene: 4. Germline V gene lookup returns CDR1 MGHRA and CDR2 YSYEKL. The CDR3: CASSQDLAGQSYNEQFF. For the CDR3, the DNA is TGCGCCAGCAGCCAAGATCTAGCGGGACAATCCTACAATGAGCAGTTCTTC.

This chain connects TRBV3-1 (or the pseudogene TRBV3-2) to TRBJ2-3; D is unresolved. V lost 4 bases, J lost 6 bases, and 8 bases lay in between. Looked up from germline, CDR1 is LGHDT and CDR2 is YNNKEL (reference sequence). CDR3 length: 12 residues. In DNA form, the CDR3 reads TGTGCCAGCAGCCGTCAGAGGGATACGCAGTATTTT. This gives the protein CASSRQRDTQYF.

V is TRBV5-1 and J is TRBJ2-1; TRBD1 matches 8 bases. Per the germline V gene, CDR1 is SGHRS and CDR2 is YFSETQ. Trimming took 4 bases from V and 7 from J; bases not matched to a gene: 10. The CDR3 has 15 amino acids. The CDR3 here is CASSPTGVARNEQFF. CDR3 DNA sequence: TGCGCCAGCAGCCCGACAGGGGTTGCGCGTAATGAGCAGTTCTTC.

J is TRBJ1-3 and V is TRBV28; 8 nucleotides agree with TRBD1. CDR1 is MDHEN, CDR2 SYDVKM, per germline. The CDR3 consists of 15 residues. V dropped 6 bases and J dropped 2; count of bases not matched to a gene: 6. The CDR3 DNA sequence: TGTGCCAGCAGCGGACAGGGACTTACTGGAAACACCATATATTTT. Protein: CASSGQGLTGNTIYF.

The chain carries TRBV7-8 and TRBJ2-1, with TRBD2 identical over 7 bases. Per germline, CDR1 SGHVS and CDR2 FQNEAQ. The length of the CDR3 is 15 residues. Germline trimming cut 5 bases from V and 1 base from J; bases unmatched to any gene: 5. CDR3 sequence: CASSPGGGSYNEQFF. The DNA for the CDR3 is TGTGCCAGCAGCCCTGGGGGGGGGTCCTACAATGAGCAGTTCTTC. The whole variable domain, filled in from reference TRBV7-8 and TRBJ2-1, reads GAGVSQSPRYKVAKRGQDVALRCDPISGHVSLFWYQQALGQGPEFLTYFQNEAQLDKSGLPSDRFFAERPEGSVSTLKIQRTQQEDSAVYLCASSPGGGSYNEQFFGPGTRLTVL.

This chain joins TRBV6-5 and TRBJ1-1, with 7 bases that match TRBD1. Germline V gene sequence: CDR1 MNHEY, CDR2 SVGAGI. There are 14 residues in the CDR3. Germline trimming cut 7 bases from V and 1 base from J; bases unmatched to any gene: 6. The CDR3 spells CASNQGGGNTEAFF. The CDR3 DNA sequence: TGTGCCAGCAATCAGGGGGGAGGGAACACTGAAGCTTTCTTT.

This chain links TRBV2 with TRBJ1-3; D is undetermined. Germline-derived CDR1 and CDR2 are SNHLY and FYNNEI. The CDR3 covers 14 residues. With 7 bases removed from V and 0 bases from J, the gap between germline ends came to 10 bases. The chain's CDR3 is CASNAVRSGNTIYF. CDR3 coding DNA: TGTGCCAGCAACGCAGTTCGCTCTGGAAACACCATATATTTT. Full variable domain (remainder filled in from reference TRBV2 and TRBJ1-3): EPEVTQTPSHQVTQMGQEVILRCVPISNHLYFYWYRQILGQKVEFLVSFYNNEISEKSEIFDDQFSVERPDGSNFTLKIRSTKLEDSAMYFCASNAVRSGNTIYFGEGSWLTVV.

This clone occurred once. The chain couples TRBV27 to TRBJ2-2; 7 nucleotides agree with TRBD1. Germline loops: CDR1 MNHEY, CDR2 SMNVEV (reference sequence). The V and J ends lost 3 bases and 4 bases, in that order; junction bases with no gene match: 11. The CDR3 length is 17 residues. CDR3 DNA: TGTGCCAGCAGTTTCGCCACGACAGGGTATCGCACCGGGGAGCTGTTTTTT. Amino acids: CASSFATTGYRTGELFF.

The chain joins TRBV7-6 to TRBJ1-2, with 9 nucleotides matching TRBD1. The germline CDR1 and CDR2 sequences are SGHVS and FNYEAQ. The CDR3 is 14 amino acids. V lost 3 bases to trimming and J lost 7 bases; unmatched junction nucleotides: 6. The DNA for the CDR3 is TGTGCCAGCAGCTTGGGGACAGGGATGGTTGGCTACACCTTC. Amino acids: CASSLGTGMVGYTF.

This clone showed up just a few times. This rearrangement joins TRBV2 to TRBJ1-5; no clear D gene. The V end was cut by 4 bases, the J end by 1 base, with 8 bases between. There are 14 residues in the CDR3. The germline CDR1 and CDR2 sequences are SNHLY and FYNNEI. The CDR3, as DNA: TGTGCCAGCAGTGGCGAGGGAAGCAATCAGCCCCAGCATTTT. This translates into CASSGEGSNQPQHF.

This clone was seen a few times. The J gene is TRBJ2-7, the V gene TRBV23-1; tentative D call: TRBD1 (5 bases). TRBV23-1 is assigned to the ORF class and has an uncertain function. This CDR3 comprises 20 residues. Deletions cut 0 bases from V and 0 bases from J, with 24 bases between. The CDR3 spells CASSQSGRVSTPPLSYEQYV. CDR3 nucleotides: TGCGCCAGCAGTCAATCGGGCAGGGTCAGCACACCTCCTCTCTCCTACGAGCAGTACGTC.

The chain links TRBV9 to TRBJ2-7; 7 nucleotides align to TRBD2. With 0 bases clipped from V and 0 bases from J, the junction kept 3 bases outside the gene matches. CDR3 size: 15 residues. In germline, CDR1 is SGDLS, CDR2 YYNGEE. DNA for the CDR3: TGTGCCAGCAGCGTAGGGCTAGCGGACTCCTACGAGCAGTACGTC. Encoded protein: CASSVGLADSYEQYV.

In DNA form, the CDR3 reads TGCGCCAGCAGCCTCCCTTCAACGGGGGAACTAGCGGGAGGGGGCCAAGAGACCCAGTACTTC. Encoded protein: CASSLPSTGELAGGGQETQYF. The genes are TRBV5-1 and TRBJ2-5, with 13 bases identical to TRBD2. The V gene end was trimmed by 4 bases and the J gene end by 1 base; junction bases not matched to a gene: 19. The CDR3 loop spans 21 amino acids. CDR1 and CDR2 from the germline V gene are SGHRS and YFSETQ.

The chain recombines TRBV5-8 with TRBJ2-3, with D perhaps matching TRBD1 (6 bases). The germline V gene has CDR1 SGHTS and CDR2 YDEGEE. CDR3 length: 17 residues. With 4 bases removed from V and 1 base from J, the gap between germline ends came to 19 bases. CDR3 loop: CASSLWLQGDGTDTQYF. CDR3 sequence (DNA): TGTGCCAGCAGCCTATGGCTACAGGGAGATGGCACAGATACGCAGTATTTT. The full variable domain, its missing parts supplied by reference TRBV5-8 and TRBJ2-3, is EAGVTQSPTHLIKTRGQQATLRCSPISGHTSVYWYQQALGLGLQFLLWYDEGEERNRGNFPPRFSGRQFPNYSSELNVNALELEDSALYLCASSLWLQGDGTDTQYFGPGTRLTVL.

The chain links TRBV2 to TRBJ1-4, with D tentatively TRBD1 (5 bases). Per germline, CDR1 SNHLY and CDR2 FYNNEI. V dropped 7 bases and J dropped 5 bases, with 17 bases sitting between them. The CDR3 has 15 residues. The CDR3: CASTRGPGGNEKLFF. Written as DNA, the CDR3 is TGTGCCAGCACACGAGGGCCCGGGGGGAATGAAAAACTGTTTTTT.

This chain links TRBV7-9 with TRBJ1-1; D might be TRBD1 (6 bases). This CDR3 comprises 14 residues. The V gene's germline CDR1 is SEHNR and CDR2 FQNEAQ (reference sequence). The V gene lost 5 bases and the J gene lost 0 bases, with 10 bases spanning the gap. CDR3 protein: CASSPTGMNTEAFF. The CDR3 nucleotides are TGTGCCAGCAGCCCTACAGGGATGAACACTGAAGCTTTCTTT.

The chain carries TRBV28 and TRBJ1-2; D call uncertain. CDR3 size: 15 residues. The ends were cut back, 6 bases at V and 4 bases at J, with 18 bases in the middle. Germline V gene data show CDR1 as MDHEN and CDR2 as SYDVKM. The CDR3 sequence is CASSLIIARSYGYTF. As DNA, the CDR3 is TGTGCCAGCAGCCTCATCATAGCCCGTTCCTATGGCTACACCTTC.

The chain has TRBV5-1 and TRBJ2-3; 12 positions agree with TRBD2. Trimming cost V 6 bases and J 5 bases; bases outside gene matches: 7. Germline CDR1 reads SGHRS; CDR2 reads YFSETQ. CDR3 length: 15 residues. CDR3 coding DNA: TGCGCCAGCATGACTAGCGGGAGTTGGGAAGATACGCAGTATTTT. This sequence encodes CASMTSGSWEDTQYF. The entire variable domain, with the rest obtained from reference TRBV5-1 and TRBJ2-3, is as follows: KAGVTQTPRYLIKTRGQQVTLSCSPISGHRSVSWYQQTPGQGLQFLFEYFSETQRNKGNFPGRFSGRQFSNSRSEMNVSTLELGDSALYLCASMTSGSWEDTQYFGPGTRLTVL.

For the CDR3, the DNA is TGTGCCAGCAGCGTAGCTGAGGGCAGATACAATGAGCAGTTCTTC. This encodes CASSVAEGRYNEQFF. The V call is TRBV9, the J call TRBJ2-1, with TRBD2 as a possible D gene (5 bases). The CDR3 totals 15 residues. V shed 0 bases and J shed 4 bases, with 11 bases lying between them. Germline V lookup: CDR1 SGDLS, CDR2 YYNGEE. The full variable domain, with the rest looked up from reference TRBV9 and TRBJ2-1, is DSGVTQTPKHLITATGQRVTLRCSPRSGDLSVYWYQQSLDQGLQFLIQYYNGEERAKGNILERFSAQQFPDLHSELNLSSLELGDSALYFCASSVAEGRYNEQFFGPGTRLTVL.

The CDR3 sequence is CASSEHSTNEKLFF. CDR3 nucleotides: TGTGCCAGCAGTGAACACTCAACTAATGAAAAACTGTTTTTT. The chain links TRBV2 to TRBJ1-4; D gene ambiguous. Trimming cost V 2 bases and J 0 bases, with 4 bases left between them. The CDR3 runs 14 residues. Germline CDR1 is SNHLY and CDR2 is FYNNEI. The complete variable domain, with remaining parts taken from reference TRBV2 and TRBJ1-4, reads EPEVTQTPSHQVTQMGQEVILRCVPISNHLYFYWYRQILGQKVEFLVSFYNNEISEKSEIFDDQFSVERPDGSNFTLKIRSTKLEDSAMYFCASSEHSTNEKLFFGSGTQLSVL.

The V gene is TRBV19, the J gene TRBJ1-1, with 10 bases matching TRBD1. With 6 bases clipped from V and 8 bases from J, the junction kept 6 bases outside the gene matches. The CDR3 loop spans 13 amino acids. Germline CDR1 and CDR2: LNHDA and SQIVND (reference sequence). CDR3 amino acids: CASSAPGQGEAFF. CDR3 sequence (DNA): TGTGCCAGTAGCGCCCCGGGACAGGGGGAAGCTTTCTTT.

This clone has just a few counts. The genes are TRBV15 and TRBJ2-3; 11 nucleotides agree with TRBD2. Germline CDR1 and CDR2: LNHNV and YYDKDF (reference sequence). CDR3 length: 16 residues. Trimming took 0 bases from V and 7 from J; bases not matched to a gene: 6. CDR3 DNA: TGTGCCACCAGCAGAGATTCTGGGACTAGCGGTAATACGCAGTATTTT. Its translation: CATSRDSGTSGNTQYF.

The gene calls are TRBV29-1 and TRBJ2-1, with 7 bases lining up with TRBD1. CDR1 and CDR2 from the germline V gene are SQVTM and ANQGSEA. CDR3 length equals 11 residues. V gave up 7 bases and J gave up 7 bases; unmatched junction bases: 4. The CDR3 loop reads CSDLQGNEQFF. The CDR3 nucleotides read TGCAGCGATCTACAGGGGAATGAGCAGTTCTTC.

This chain uses TRBV11-3 with TRBJ2-3, with D perhaps TRBD2 (6 bases). Trimming left V 1 base short and J 7 bases short, with 12 bases between. Germline assignment: CDR1 SGHNT and CDR2 YENEEA. The CDR3 loop spans 14 amino acids. This CDR3 reads CASSLVPSANTQYF. The DNA of the CDR3 is TGTGCCAGCAGCTTAGTCCCTAGCGCGAATACGCAGTATTTT.